Presented here are 32 T cell receptor beta chains from one specimen sequenced in a study of blood T cell repertoires in COVID-19. TCRdb's copy holds only in-frame clones and misses some; the assay was immunoSEQ multiplex PCR. This sample yields some 320,000 clones, of which roughly 90% are seen a single time; 2.6% belongs to the top ten. The sample taken for sequencing was PBMCs or T cells enriched from blood (not recorded which). All receptors come from a man between 60 and 75 years old who had recovered from COVID-19.

This clone has a single count. This chain links TRBV5-1 with TRBJ1-5; 10 bases agree with TRBD1. The CDR3 sequence is 14 residues long. The V gene's germline CDR1 is SGHRS and CDR2 YFSETQ. The junction had 5 bases not matched to a gene; V was cut back by 4 bases and J by 7 bases. CDR3 bases: TGCGCCAGCAGCCCGGGACAGGGGTTCCAGCCCCAGCATTTT. It specifies CASSPGQGFQPQHF.

The chain joins TRBV2 to TRBJ1-5; 7 bases fit TRBD1. The V segment lost 7 bases and the J segment 3 bases; nucleotides outside the gene matches: 6. Germline V gene sequence: CDR1 SNHLY, CDR2 FYNNEI. There are 14 residues in the CDR3. The CDR3 sequence: CASTLDRANQPQHF. In DNA form, the CDR3 reads TGTGCCAGCACGTTAGACAGGGCCAATCAGCCCCAGCATTTT.

This rearrangement joins TRBV6-5 to TRBJ1-1; D remains ambiguous. CDR1 MNHEY and CDR2 SVGAGI come from the germline V gene. V lost 2 bases to trimming and J lost 1 base, with 5 bases between them. The CDR3 extends over 13 amino acids. For the CDR3, the DNA is TGTGCCAGCAGTTACACCAGGAACACTGAAGCTTTCTTT. Encoded protein: CASSYTRNTEAFF.

The CDR3 DNA reads as TGTGCCATCAGTGAAACAGGGGGATGGACTGAAGCTTTCTTT. It translates to CAISETGGWTEAFF. The rearrangement uses TRBV10-3 and TRBJ1-1; 8 bases line up with TRBD1. J was trimmed by 5 bases and V by 3 bases; bases with no gene match: 5. The CDR3 is 14 amino acids. Per germline, CDR1 ENHRY and CDR2 SYGVKD.

The chain has TRBV7-9 and TRBJ2-7, with TRBD2 identical over 8 bases. V was pared by 4 bases and J by 6 bases, with 14 bases of the junction left unmatched. Germline V gives CDR1 SEHNR, CDR2 FQNEAQ (reference sequence). CDR3 length: 16 residues. The CDR3 protein is CASSSAVAGGSSEQYF. In DNA form, the CDR3 reads TGTGCCAGCAGCTCCGCCGTTGCGGGAGGTTCGAGCGAGCAGTACTTC.

The chain couples TRBV14 to TRBJ1-5; D remains unclear. The length of the CDR3 is 13 residues. V was cut by 5 bases and J by 6 bases, with 11 bases left in between. Per germline, CDR1 SGHDN and CDR2 FVKESK. The CDR3 DNA is TGTGCCAGCAGCGTCAGCGCGGTTCAGCCCCAGCATTTT. Its protein is CASSVSAVQPQHF.

The chain has TRBV9 and TRBJ1-1, with unresolved D. This CDR3 contains 14 residues. Germline V gene data show CDR1 as SGDLS and CDR2 as YYNGEE. The V gene lost 0 bases and the J gene lost 4 bases, with 10 bases spanning the gap. CDR3: CASSVAAQATEAFF. As DNA, the CDR3 is TGTGCCAGCAGCGTAGCTGCGCAGGCCACTGAAGCTTTCTTT.

This chain uses TRBV19 with TRBJ2-3; 7 bases line up with TRBD1. The junction had 9 bases not matched to a gene; V was cut back by 4 bases and J by 2 bases. Germline loops: CDR1 LNHDA, CDR2 SQIVND (reference sequence). The CDR3 contains 16 residues. In DNA form, the CDR3 reads TGTGCCAGTAGTACTGCGGACAGGAGTACCACAGATACGCAGTATTTT. This encodes CASSTADRSTTDTQYF.

About this clone itself: A read error may produce the germline difference seen at one junction end. The chain employs TRBV7-7 and TRBJ2-2, with D possibly matching TRBD1 (5 bases). The CDR3 is 13 amino acids. Germline CDR1 SSHAT, CDR2 FNYEAQ (reference sequence). CDR3 nucleotides: TGTGCTAGCAGCCCCGACAGAACCGGGGAGCTGTTTTTT. This codes for CASSPDRTGELFF.

The chain employs TRBV25-1 and TRBJ2-3, with 9 bases that match TRBD2. This CDR3 has 16 amino acids. The V gene's germline CDR1 is MGHDK and CDR2 SYGVNS. The trim removed 2 bases at V and 6 bases at J, leaving 9 bases unmatched. The CDR3 DNA is TGTGCCAGCAGTGAAATCGGGCGGGGGGGTAGCGATACGCAGTATTTT. It codes for CASSEIGRGGSDTQYF.

The gene calls are TRBV6-6 and TRBJ1-4; tentatively, D is TRBD1 (5 bases). Germline CDR1 is MNHNY and CDR2 is SVGAGI (reference sequence). The ends were cut back, 7 bases at V and 7 bases at J, with 10 bases in the middle. The CDR3 spans 12 residues. The CDR3 reads CASTTGPEKLFF. CDR3 nucleotides: TGTGCCAGCACAACAGGCCCTGAAAAACTGTTTTTT.

CDR3 in amino acids: CATSVGGRETQYF. CDR3 sequence (DNA): TGTGCCACCAGTGTAGGGGGTAGAGAGACCCAGTACTTC. V is TRBV24-1 and J is TRBJ2-5; D is perhaps TRBD1 (6 bases). The V end was cut by 5 bases, the J end by 4 bases, with 10 bases between. Germline-derived CDR1 and CDR2 are KGHDR and SFDVKD. This CDR3 comprises 13 residues.

The genes are TRBV10-3 and TRBJ2-7, with a tentative D call TRBD2 (5 bases). This CDR3 has 17 amino acids. The V end was cut by 0 bases, the J end by 0 bases, with 15 bases between. CDR1 and CDR2 (germline): ENHRY, SYGVKD. The CDR3 loop reads CAISESGRGISSYEQYF. The CDR3, as DNA: TGTGCCATCAGTGAGTCTGGTCGAGGGATTAGCTCCTACGAGCAGTACTTC.

This clone was seen a handful of times. V is TRBV12-5 and J is TRBJ2-7; D unresolved. The germline CDR1 and CDR2 sequences are LGHNT and FRNRAP. Trimming removed 1 base from V and 2 bases from J, with 12 bases in between. CDR3 length: 15 residues. CDR3 in amino acids: CASGLANTEAYEQYF. In nucleotides, the CDR3 is TGTGCTAGTGGTTTGGCAAATACAGAAGCCTACGAGCAGTACTTC.

The CDR3 nucleotides are TGTGCCAGCAGCTTAGGGGGCGCATCCTTCGACGAGCAGTACTTC. Translation gives CASSLGGASFDEQYF. The V gene is TRBV7-2, the J gene TRBJ2-7, with a possible D match to TRBD1 (5 bases). This CDR3 is built from 15 residues. Germline lookup yields CDR1 SGHTA and CDR2 FQGNSA. Trimming removed 1 base from V and 5 bases from J, with 15 bases in between.

The chain has TRBV7-9 and TRBJ2-7; the D gene is possibly TRBD2 (5 bases). The CDR3 has 14 amino acids. CDR1 and CDR2 from the germline V gene are SEHNR and FQNEAQ (reference sequence). Trimming removed 1 base from V and 0 bases from J, with 7 bases in between. Here the CDR3 reads CASSLGAVSYEQYF. The CDR3 DNA follows: TGTGCCAGCAGCTTAGGAGCGGTCTCCTACGAGCAGTACTTC.

The V call is TRBV30, the J call TRBJ2-3; the match to TRBD1 covers 8 bases. The CDR3 consists of 17 residues. Trimming took 4 bases from V and 6 from J; bases not matched to a gene: 18. The germline V gene has CDR1 GTSNPN and CDR2 SVGIG (reference sequence). This CDR3 is CAWKVIPHRGRRDTQYF. The CDR3 nucleotides are TGTGCCTGGAAGGTAATCCCCCACAGGGGGAGGAGGGATACGCAGTATTTT.

The chain uses TRBV7-8 and TRBJ2-3, with 7 bases lining up with TRBD2. Germline assignment: CDR1 SGHVS and CDR2 FQNEAQ. There are 17 residues in the CDR3. V lost 5 bases to trimming and J lost 2 bases; unmatched junction nucleotides: 13. This CDR3 is CASSPLGLREVTDTQYF. The CDR3 DNA sequence: TGTGCCAGCAGCCCTCTTGGGCTACGGGAGGTCACAGATACGCAGTATTTT.

CDR3 sequence reads: CASSRQGAAYEQYF. The CDR3 DNA follows: TGTGCCAGCAGCCGACAGGGGGCCGCCTACGAGCAGTACTTC. The J gene is TRBJ2-7, the V gene TRBV5-6; 10 bases line up with TRBD1. The CDR3 is 14 amino acids. V gave up 4 bases and J gave up 2 bases; unmatched junction bases: 3. CDR1 is SGHDT and CDR2 is YYEEEE in the germline V gene.

The chain couples TRBV10-3 to TRBJ1-1; 8 bases align to TRBD1. Trimming removed 9 bases from V and 4 bases from J; junction bases left unmatched: 4. This CDR3 is built from 12 residues. From germline, CDR1 is ENHRY and CDR2 SYGVKD. The CDR3 region is CAITTGGTEAFF. The CDR3 coding sequence is TGTGCCATAACCACAGGGGGCACTGAAGCTTTCTTT.

The CDR3 reads CASSILGVYEQYF. CDR3 DNA sequence: TGCGCCAGCAGCATATTGGGCGTTTACGAGCAGTACTTC. The chain carries TRBV5-1 and TRBJ2-7; D unresolved. This CDR3 has 13 residues. The germline V and J ends were trimmed by 4 bases and 4 bases, with 12 bases remaining between them. Germline assignment: CDR1 SGHRS and CDR2 YFSETQ.

The chain has TRBV19 and TRBJ2-3; 9 bases map to TRBD2. Unmatched junction bases numbered 10, after V lost 3 bases and J lost 0 bases. The length of the CDR3 is 18 residues. CDR1 and CDR2 (germline): LNHDA, SQIVND (reference sequence). The CDR3 loop is CASSMTSGLISSTDTQYF. CDR3 sequence (DNA): TGTGCCAGTAGTATGACTAGCGGTCTCATTTCTAGCACAGATACGCAGTATTTT. Based on the CDR3 plus reference TRBV19 and TRBJ2-3, the full variable domain is DGGITQSPKYLFRKEGQNVTLSCEQNLNHDAMYWYRQDPGQGLRLIYYSQIVNDFQKGDIAEGYSVSREKKESFPLTVTSAQKNPTAFYLCASSMTSGLISSTDTQYFGPGTRLTVL.

The rearrangement links TRBV5-4 to TRBJ2-5; perhaps TRBD2 as D (6 bases). V was clipped by 7 bases and J by 2 bases, with 18 bases between them. Germline values: CDR1 SGHNT, CDR2 YYREEE (reference sequence). This CDR3 comprises 15 residues. Written as DNA, the CDR3 is TGTGCCAGCCGGCGGGGTCTTGGTACTCAAGAGACCCAGTACTTC. Translating gives CASRRGLGTQETQYF.

This rearrangement joins TRBV18 to TRBJ2-5, with TRBD1 matching 8 bases. Germline CDR1 reads KGHSH; CDR2 reads LQKENI. J lost 5 bases, V lost 5 bases, and 4 bases had no gene match. The CDR3 sequence is 13 residues long. The CDR3 nucleotides read TGTGCCAGCTCAAGGACAGGGTGGGAGACCCAGTACTTC. This sequence encodes CASSRTGWETQYF.

This chain links TRBV5-5 with TRBJ2-1; D remains unclear. The CDR3 covers 16 residues. The germline V and J ends were trimmed by 2 bases and 4 bases, with 16 bases remaining between them. Germline CDR1 is SGHKS and CDR2 is YYEKEE (reference sequence). The CDR3 loop is CASSFRPGYSYNEQFF. CDR3 in DNA: TGTGCCAGCAGCTTCCGTCCTGGTTACAGTTACAATGAGCAGTTCTTC.

Comments on this clone: The same CDR3 is also encoded by other DNA sequences in this sample. The chain couples TRBV7-2 to TRBJ1-3; possibly TRBD1 for D (6 bases). Germline V lookup: CDR1 SGHTA, CDR2 FQGNSA. V shed 0 bases and J shed 2 bases, with 8 bases lying between them. There are 15 residues in the CDR3. This CDR3 is CASSLATGPGNTIYF. Written as DNA, the CDR3 is TGTGCCAGCAGCTTAGCCACAGGGCCTGGAAACACCATATATTTT.

The rearrangement joins TRBV9 to TRBJ1-2; TRBD1 matches 7 bases. Losses at the gene ends were 3 bases for V and 2 bases for J; bases not matched to a gene: 7. In germline, CDR1 is SGDLS, CDR2 YYNGEE. The CDR3 consists of 15 residues. CDR3 bases: TGTGCCAGCAGCGCTGACAGGGAAGGAAACTATGGCTACACCTTC. Protein: CASSADREGNYGYTF.

The chain links TRBV29-1 to TRBJ2-7, with D tentatively TRBD1 (5 bases). V dropped 7 bases and J dropped 4 bases, with 14 bases sitting between them. In germline, CDR1 is SQVTM, CDR2 ANQGSEA. The CDR3 contains 12 residues. CDR3 coding DNA: TGCAGCGCCCGACCAGGGCCGTACGAGCAGTACTTC. It encodes CSARPGPYEQYF.

V gene TRBV9 combines with J gene TRBJ1-6; 10 bases map to TRBD1. This CDR3 comprises 15 residues. Germline CDR1 reads SGDLS; CDR2 reads YYNGEE. Germline trimming cut 2 bases from V and 8 bases from J; bases unmatched to any gene: 4. The DNA of the CDR3 is TGTGCCAGCAGCGTCAGGACAGGGGGGGATTCACCCCTCCACTTT. Translation gives CASSVRTGGDSPLHF.

V gene TRBV6-1 combines with J gene TRBJ1-2, with TRBD1 matching over 8 bases. The CDR3 is 15 residues long. CDR1 is MNHNS and CDR2 is SASEGT in the germline V gene. Trimming took 1 base from V and 4 from J; bases not matched to a gene: 5. DNA for the CDR3: TGTGCCAGCAGTGAAGGGCAGGGGGCTGGCTATGGCTACACCTTC. This sequence encodes CASSEGQGAGYGYTF.

This chain joins TRBV7-2 and TRBJ2-1, with 12 bases that match TRBD2. Germline assignment: CDR1 SGHTA and CDR2 FQGNSA. The length of the CDR3 is 16 residues. V lost 2 bases to trimming and J lost 3 bases; unmatched junction nucleotides: 2. The CDR3 DNA is TGTGCCAGCAGCTTATCTAGCGGGGGGGGCTACAATGAGCAGTTCTTC. Residues: CASSLSSGGGYNEQFF.

The J gene is TRBJ2-7, the V gene TRBV10-3; no clear D. Trimming cost V 4 bases and J 2 bases, with 12 bases left between them. This CDR3 comprises 14 residues. Germline CDR1 reads ENHRY; CDR2 reads SYGVKD. CDR3 coding DNA: TGTGCCATCAGTGGACCAGACAAAACCTACGAGCAGTACTTC. Translation gives CAISGPDKTYEQYF.